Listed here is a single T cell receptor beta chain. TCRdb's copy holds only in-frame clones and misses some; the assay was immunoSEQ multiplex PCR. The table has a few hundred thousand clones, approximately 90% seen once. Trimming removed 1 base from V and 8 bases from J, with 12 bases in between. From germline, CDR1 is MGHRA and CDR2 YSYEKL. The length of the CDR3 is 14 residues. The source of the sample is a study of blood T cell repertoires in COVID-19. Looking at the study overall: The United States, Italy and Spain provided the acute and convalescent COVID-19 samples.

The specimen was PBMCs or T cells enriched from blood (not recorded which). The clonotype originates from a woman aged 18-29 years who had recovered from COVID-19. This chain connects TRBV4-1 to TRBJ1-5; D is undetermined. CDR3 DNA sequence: TGCGCCAGCAGCCAAGGTGAGGATCGGGAGCCCCAGCATTTT. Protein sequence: CASSQGEDREPQHF.